The 5 T cell receptor beta chains given below trace back to one sample, sequenced in a study of T cells in Graves' hyperthyroidism and ophthalmopathy (dated by TCRdb to the late 2010s). Library method: multiplex PCR. The sequencer was an Illumina HiSeq 2000. TCR beta CDR3 regions were amplified from RNA transcripts. A first-round RT-PCR of the TCR CDR3 used the HTBI primer set with the Qiagen OneStep RT-PCR kit. Clones were called with MiXCR by TCRdb after fastp trimmed the public reads at Q25, and only in-frame beta chains were retained. Duplicate CDR3 protein sequences are folded into a single record with the most common DNA and genes. Within this sample are 490,000 or so distinct CDR3 sequences, with less than 20% of them counted one time only. The leading ten clones occupy over 45% of the sample. Sequencing used blood. The receptors here all came from a man in his forties with Graves' ophthalmopathy.

This chain joins TRBV4-2 and TRBJ2-1, with 13 bases that match TRBD2. Germline V gene lookup returns CDR1 LGHNA and CDR2 YNFKEQ. This CDR3 is built from 18 residues. Trimming removed 0 bases from V and 3 bases from J; junction bases left unmatched: 5. Written as DNA, the CDR3 is TGTGCCAGCAGCCAAGAACTAGCGGGAGGGCCTTTCTACAATGAGCAGTTCTTC. Translated: CASSQELAGGPFYNEQFF.

The sample holds many counts of this clonotype. The CDR3 DNA follows: TGTGCCAGCAGTCTACGCCGGGACAGGGTAGCAGATACGCAGTATTTT. Its protein product is CASSLRRDRVADTQYF. The chain has TRBV28 and TRBJ2-3, with 9 bases that match TRBD1. There are 16 residues in the CDR3. CDR1 is MDHEN, CDR2 SYDVKM, per germline. Trimming removed 5 bases from V and 4 bases from J; junction bases left unmatched: 10.

This clonotype was recorded many times. The V and J genes are TRBV11-2 and TRBJ2-2; 10 positions match TRBD1. The ends lost 5 bases at V and 6 bases at J; junction bases unmatched: 3. Germline CDR1 and CDR2: SGHAT and FQNNGV. The CDR3 totals 14 residues. CDR3 sequence (DNA): TGTGCCAGCAGCCTCGACAGGGGGCCCGGGGAGCTGTTTTTT. Amino acids: CASSLDRGPGELFF.

This clonotype appeared a few times. The genes are TRBV7-6 and TRBJ1-6; perhaps TRBD1 as D (5 bases). The CDR3 covers 15 residues. Germline V gene sequence: CDR1 SGHVS, CDR2 FNYEAQ. V dropped 5 bases and J dropped 6 bases, with 14 bases sitting between them. Here the CDR3 reads CASSTGVNFNSPLHF. The CDR3 nucleotides are TGTGCCAGCAGCACGGGGGTTAATTTTAATTCACCCCTCCACTTT. Based on the CDR3 plus reference TRBV7-6 and TRBJ1-6, the full variable domain is GAGVSQSPRYKVTKRGQDVALRCDPISGHVSLYWYRQALGQGPEFLTYFNYEAQQDKSGLPNDRFSAERPEGSISTLTIQRTEQRDSAMYRCASSTGVNFNSPLHFGNGTRLTVT.

This chain uses TRBV3-1 with TRBJ2-1, with a tentative D call TRBD2 (5 bases). V gave up 1 base and J gave up 1 base, with 8 bases separating them. Germline CDR1 is LGHDT and CDR2 is YNNKEL (reference sequence). This CDR3 is 15 amino acids long. CDR3 loop: CASSQGRVSYNEQFF. Written as DNA, the CDR3 is TGTGCCAGCAGCCAAGGGCGGGTATCCTACAATGAGCAGTTCTTC.